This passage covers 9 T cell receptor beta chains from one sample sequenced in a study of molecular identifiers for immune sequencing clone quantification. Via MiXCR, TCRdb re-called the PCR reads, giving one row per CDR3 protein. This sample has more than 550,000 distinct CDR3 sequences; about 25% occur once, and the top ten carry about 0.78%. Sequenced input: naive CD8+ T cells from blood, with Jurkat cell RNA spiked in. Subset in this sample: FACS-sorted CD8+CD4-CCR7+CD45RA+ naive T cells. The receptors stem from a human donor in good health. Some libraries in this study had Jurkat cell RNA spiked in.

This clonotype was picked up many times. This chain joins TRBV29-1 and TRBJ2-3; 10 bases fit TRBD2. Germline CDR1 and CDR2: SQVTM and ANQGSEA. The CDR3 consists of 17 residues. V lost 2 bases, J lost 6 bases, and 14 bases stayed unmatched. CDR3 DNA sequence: TGCAGCGTTGAACGGGTCTTCGAAAGCGGGAGGGCCGATACGCAGTATTTT. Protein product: CSVERVFESGRADTQYF.

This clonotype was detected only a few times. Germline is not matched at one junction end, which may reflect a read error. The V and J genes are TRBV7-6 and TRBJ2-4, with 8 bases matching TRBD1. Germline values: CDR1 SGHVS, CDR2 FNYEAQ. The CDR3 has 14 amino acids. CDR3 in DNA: TGTGCCAGCAGCTTTGGACAGGGCAAAAACATTCGGTACTTC. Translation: CASSFGQGKNIRYF.

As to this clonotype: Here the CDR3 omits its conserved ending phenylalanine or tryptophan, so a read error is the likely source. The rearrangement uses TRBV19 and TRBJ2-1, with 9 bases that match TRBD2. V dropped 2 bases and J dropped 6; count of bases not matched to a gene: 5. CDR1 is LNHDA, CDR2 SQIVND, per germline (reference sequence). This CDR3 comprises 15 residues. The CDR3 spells CASSISLAGLNEQFL. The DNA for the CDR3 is TGTGCCAGTAGTATATCACTAGCGGGTCTCAATGAGCAGTTCCTC.

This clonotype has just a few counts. The CDR3 nucleotides are TGCAGTGCTACCAGGGACAGACTTCTTTCTGGAAACACCATATATTTT. It yields the protein CSATRDRLLSGNTIYF. V is TRBV20-1 and J is TRBJ1-3; 7 positions match TRBD1. V lost 4 bases and J lost 1; bases outside the gene matches: 10. This CDR3 has 16 amino acids. CDR1 is DFQATT, CDR2 SNEGSKA, per germline (reference sequence).

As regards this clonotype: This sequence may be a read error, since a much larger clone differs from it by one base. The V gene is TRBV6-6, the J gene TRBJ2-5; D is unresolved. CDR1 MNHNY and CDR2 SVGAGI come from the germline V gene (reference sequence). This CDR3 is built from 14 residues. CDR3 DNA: TGTGCCAGCAGCCCCTCTGGGCGAAAAGAGCCCCAGTACTTC. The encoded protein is CASSPSGRKEPQYF.

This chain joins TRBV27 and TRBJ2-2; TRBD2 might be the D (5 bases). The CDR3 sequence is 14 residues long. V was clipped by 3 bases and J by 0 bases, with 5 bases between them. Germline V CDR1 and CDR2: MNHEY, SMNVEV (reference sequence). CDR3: CASSFGTNTGELFF. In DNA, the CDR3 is TGTGCCAGCAGTTTCGGGACGAACACCGGGGAGCTGTTTTTT.

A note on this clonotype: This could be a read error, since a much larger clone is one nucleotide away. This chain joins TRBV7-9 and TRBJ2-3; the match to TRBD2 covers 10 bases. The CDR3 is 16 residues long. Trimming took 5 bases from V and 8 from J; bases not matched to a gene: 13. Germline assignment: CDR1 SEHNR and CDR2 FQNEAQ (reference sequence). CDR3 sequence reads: CASSLVVGLAGVTQYF. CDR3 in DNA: TGTGCCAGCAGCCTAGTGGTAGGGCTAGCGGGAGTTACGCAGTATTTT.

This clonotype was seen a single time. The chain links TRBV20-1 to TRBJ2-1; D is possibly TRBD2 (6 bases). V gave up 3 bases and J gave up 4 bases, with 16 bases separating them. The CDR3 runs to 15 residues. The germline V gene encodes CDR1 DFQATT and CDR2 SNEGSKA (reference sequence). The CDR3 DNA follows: TGCAGTGCTAGCCCGCGGGGCAGTATATACAATGAGCAGTTCTTC. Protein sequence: CSASPRGSIYNEQFF.

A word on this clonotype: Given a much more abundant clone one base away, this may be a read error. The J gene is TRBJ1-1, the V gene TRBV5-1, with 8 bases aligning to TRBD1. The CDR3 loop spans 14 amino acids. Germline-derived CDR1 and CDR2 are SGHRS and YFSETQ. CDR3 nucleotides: TGCGCCGGCAGCTTGGGCAGGGGGCGAGATGAAGCTTTCTTT. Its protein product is CAGSLGRGRDEAFF. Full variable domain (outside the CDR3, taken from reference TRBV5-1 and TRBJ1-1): KAGVTQTPRYLIKTRGQQVTLSCSPISGHRSVSWYQQTPGQGLQFLFEYFSETQRNKGNFPGRFSGRQFSNSRSEMNVSTLELGDSALYLCAGSLGRGRDEAFFGQGTRLTVV.